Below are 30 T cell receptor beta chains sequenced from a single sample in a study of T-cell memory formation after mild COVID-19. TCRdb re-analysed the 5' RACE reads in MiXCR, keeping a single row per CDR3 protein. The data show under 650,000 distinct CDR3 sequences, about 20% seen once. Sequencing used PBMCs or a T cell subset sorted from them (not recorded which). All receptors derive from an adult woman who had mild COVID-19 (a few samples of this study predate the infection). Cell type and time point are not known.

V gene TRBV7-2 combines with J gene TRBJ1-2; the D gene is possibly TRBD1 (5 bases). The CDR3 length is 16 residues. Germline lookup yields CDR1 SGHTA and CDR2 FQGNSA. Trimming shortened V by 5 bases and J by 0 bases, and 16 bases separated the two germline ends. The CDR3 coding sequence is TGTGCCAGCAGCCCATATTTGGGGGAAGCTAACTATGGCTACACCTTC. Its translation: CASSPYLGEANYGYTF. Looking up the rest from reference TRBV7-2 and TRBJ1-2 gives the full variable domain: GAGVSQSPSNKVTEKGKDVELRCDPISGHTALYWYRQSLGQGLEFLIYFQGNSAPDKSGLPSDRFSAERTGGSVSTLTIQRTQQEDSAVYLCASSPYLGEANYGYTFGSGTRLTVV.

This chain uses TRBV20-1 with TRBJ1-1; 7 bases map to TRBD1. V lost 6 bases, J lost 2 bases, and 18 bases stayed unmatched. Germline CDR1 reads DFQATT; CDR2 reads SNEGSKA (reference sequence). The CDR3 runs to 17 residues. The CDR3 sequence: CSATDERADRTNTEAFF. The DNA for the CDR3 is TGCAGTGCCACGGACGAAAGAGCGGACAGGACTAACACTGAAGCTTTCTTT.

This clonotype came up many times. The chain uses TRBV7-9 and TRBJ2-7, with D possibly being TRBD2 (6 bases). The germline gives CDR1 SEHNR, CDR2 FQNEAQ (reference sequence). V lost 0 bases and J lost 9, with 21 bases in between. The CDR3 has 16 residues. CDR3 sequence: CASSLAYGTGDLTQYF. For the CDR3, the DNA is TGTGCCAGCAGCTTAGCCTATGGGACGGGAGACCTTACGCAGTACTTC.

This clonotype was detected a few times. DNA for the CDR3: TGTGCCACCAGTGGGCAGGGGGGTCAGCCCCAGCATTTT. It codes for CATSGQGGQPQHF. The chain couples TRBV24-1 to TRBJ1-5, with 7 bases identical to TRBD1. CDR1 is KGHDR, CDR2 SFDVKD, per germline. This CDR3 has 13 residues. J lost 6 bases, V lost 5 bases, and 3 bases had no gene match.

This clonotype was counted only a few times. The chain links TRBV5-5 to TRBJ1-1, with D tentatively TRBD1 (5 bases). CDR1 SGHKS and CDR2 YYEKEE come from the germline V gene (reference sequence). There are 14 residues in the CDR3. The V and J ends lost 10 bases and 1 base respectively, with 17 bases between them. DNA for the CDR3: TGTGCCGGCTCGAGGGGTGATACGAACACTGAAGCTTTCTTT. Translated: CAGSRGDTNTEAFF.

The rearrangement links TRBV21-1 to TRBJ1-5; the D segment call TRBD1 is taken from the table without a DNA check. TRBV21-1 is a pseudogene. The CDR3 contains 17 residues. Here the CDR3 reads CASSRFTPGVRNQPQHF. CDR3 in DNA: TGTGCCAGCAGCCGCTTTACTCCAGGGGTTCGAAATCAGCCCCAGCATTTT.

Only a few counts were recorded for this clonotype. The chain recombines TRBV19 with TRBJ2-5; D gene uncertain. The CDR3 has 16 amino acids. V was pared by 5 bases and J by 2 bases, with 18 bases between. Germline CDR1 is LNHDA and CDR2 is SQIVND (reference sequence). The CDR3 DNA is TGTGCCAGTAGTGTGGGCCGGCTCAACTTACAAGAGACCCAGTACTTC. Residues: CASSVGRLNLQETQYF.

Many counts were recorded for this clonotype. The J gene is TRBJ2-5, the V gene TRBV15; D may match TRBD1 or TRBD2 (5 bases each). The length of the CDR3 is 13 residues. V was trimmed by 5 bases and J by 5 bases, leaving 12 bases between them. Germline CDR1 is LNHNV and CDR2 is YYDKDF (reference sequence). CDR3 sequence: CATSDRDGETQYF. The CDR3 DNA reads TGTGCCACCAGCGACCGGGACGGGGAGACCCAGTACTTC.

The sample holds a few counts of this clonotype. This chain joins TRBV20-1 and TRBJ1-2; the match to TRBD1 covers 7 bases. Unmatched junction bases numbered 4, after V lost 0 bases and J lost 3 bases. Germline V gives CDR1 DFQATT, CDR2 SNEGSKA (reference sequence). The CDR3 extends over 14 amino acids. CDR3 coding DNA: TGCAGTGCTAGAGAACAGGGGCGAGACTATGGCTACACCTTC. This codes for CSAREQGRDYGYTF.

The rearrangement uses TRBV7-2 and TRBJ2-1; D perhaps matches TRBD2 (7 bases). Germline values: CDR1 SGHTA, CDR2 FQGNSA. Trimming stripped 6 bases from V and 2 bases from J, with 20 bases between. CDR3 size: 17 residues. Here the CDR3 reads CASRRGGVSGPYNEQFF. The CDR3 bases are TGTGCCAGCAGGAGGGGGGGCGTTAGTGGCCCCTACAATGAGCAGTTCTTC.

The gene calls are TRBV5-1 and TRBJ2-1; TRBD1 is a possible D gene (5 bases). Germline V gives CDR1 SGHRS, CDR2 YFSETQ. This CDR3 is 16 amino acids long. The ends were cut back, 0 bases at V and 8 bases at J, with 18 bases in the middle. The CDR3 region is CASSLVGRVLLDEQFF. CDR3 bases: TGCGCCAGCAGCTTGGTGGGCAGGGTGCTTTTGGATGAGCAGTTCTTC. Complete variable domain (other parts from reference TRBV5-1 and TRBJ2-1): KAGVTQTPRYLIKTRGQQVTLSCSPISGHRSVSWYQQTPGQGLQFLFEYFSETQRNKGNFPGRFSGRQFSNSRSEMNVSTLELGDSALYLCASSLVGRVLLDEQFFGPGTRLTVL.

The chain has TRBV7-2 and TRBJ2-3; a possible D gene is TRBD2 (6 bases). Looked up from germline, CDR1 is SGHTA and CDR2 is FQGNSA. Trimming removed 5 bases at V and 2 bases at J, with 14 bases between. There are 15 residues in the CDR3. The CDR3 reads CASSRRETVTDTQYF. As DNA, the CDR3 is TGTGCCAGCAGCCGTCGGGAGACAGTCACAGATACGCAGTATTTT.

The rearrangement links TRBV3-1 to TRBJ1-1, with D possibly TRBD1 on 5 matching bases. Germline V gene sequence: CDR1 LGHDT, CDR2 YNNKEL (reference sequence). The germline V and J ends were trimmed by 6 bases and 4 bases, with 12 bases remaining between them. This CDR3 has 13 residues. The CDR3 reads CASRGGGRTEAFF. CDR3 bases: TGTGCCAGCAGAGGCGGGGGTCGCACTGAAGCTTTCTTT.

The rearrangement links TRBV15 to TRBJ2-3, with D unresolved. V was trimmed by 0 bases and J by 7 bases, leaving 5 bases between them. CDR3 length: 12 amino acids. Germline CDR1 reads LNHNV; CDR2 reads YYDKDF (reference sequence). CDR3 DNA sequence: TGTGCCACCAGCAGAGATACGAATACGCAGTATTTT. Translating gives CATSRDTNTQYF. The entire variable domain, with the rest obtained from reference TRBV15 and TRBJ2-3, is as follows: DAMVIQNPRYQVTQFGKPVTLSCSQTLNHNVMYWYQQKSSQAPKLLFHYYDKDFNNEADTPDNFQSRRPNTSFCFLDIRSPGLGDTAMYLCATSRDTNTQYFGPGTRLTVL.

CDR3 loop: CASRMGGTSGSWRADTQYF. As DNA, the CDR3 is TGTGCCAGCAGGATGGGGGGGACTAGCGGGAGTTGGAGGGCAGATACGCAGTATTTT. The gene calls are TRBV7-2 and TRBJ2-3; 14 nucleotides line up with TRBD2. The CDR3 totals 19 residues. J lost 4 bases, V lost 6 bases, and 15 bases had no gene match. Germline V gene data show CDR1 as SGHTA and CDR2 as FQGNSA.

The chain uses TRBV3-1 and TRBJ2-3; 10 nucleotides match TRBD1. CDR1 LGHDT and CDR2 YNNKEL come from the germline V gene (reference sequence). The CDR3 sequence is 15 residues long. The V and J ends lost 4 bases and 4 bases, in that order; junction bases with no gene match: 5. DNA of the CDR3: TGTGCCAGCAGCCCGGGGACAGGGGATTCAGATACGCAGTATTTT. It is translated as CASSPGTGDSDTQYF.

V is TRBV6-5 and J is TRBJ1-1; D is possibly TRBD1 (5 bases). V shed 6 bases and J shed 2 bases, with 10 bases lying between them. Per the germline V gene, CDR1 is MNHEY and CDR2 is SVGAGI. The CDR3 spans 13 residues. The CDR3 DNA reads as TGTGCCAGCAGCTCACAGGCTAACACTGAAGCTTTCTTT. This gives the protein CASSSQANTEAFF.

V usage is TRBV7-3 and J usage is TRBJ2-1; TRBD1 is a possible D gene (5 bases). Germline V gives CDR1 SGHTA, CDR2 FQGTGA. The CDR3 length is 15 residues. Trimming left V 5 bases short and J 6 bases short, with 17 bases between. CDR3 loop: CASSPLPSRANEQFF. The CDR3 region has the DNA TGTGCCAGCAGCCCCCTACCAAGCAGGGCCAATGAGCAGTTCTTC.

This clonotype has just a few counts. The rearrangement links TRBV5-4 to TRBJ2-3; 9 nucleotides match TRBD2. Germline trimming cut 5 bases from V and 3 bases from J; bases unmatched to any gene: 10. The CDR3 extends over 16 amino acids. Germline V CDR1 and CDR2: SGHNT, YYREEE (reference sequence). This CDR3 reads CASSSLLGLATDTQYF. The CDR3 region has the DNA TGTGCCAGCAGTTCCCTTTTGGGACTAGCTACAGATACGCAGTATTTT.

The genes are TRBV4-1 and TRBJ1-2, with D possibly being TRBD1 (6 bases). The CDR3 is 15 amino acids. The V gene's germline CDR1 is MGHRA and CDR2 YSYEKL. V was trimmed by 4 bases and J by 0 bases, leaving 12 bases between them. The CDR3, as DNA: TGCGCCAGCAGCCTCCAGACAGGAGCTAACTATGGCTACACCTTC. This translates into CASSLQTGANYGYTF.

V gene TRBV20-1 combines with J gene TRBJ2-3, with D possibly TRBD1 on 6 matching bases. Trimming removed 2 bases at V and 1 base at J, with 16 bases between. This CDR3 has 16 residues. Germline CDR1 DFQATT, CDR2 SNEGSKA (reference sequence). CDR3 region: CSARKKPGECTDTQYF. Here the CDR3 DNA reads TGCAGTGCTAGAAAAAAGCCAGGGGAGTGCACAGATACGCAGTATTTT.

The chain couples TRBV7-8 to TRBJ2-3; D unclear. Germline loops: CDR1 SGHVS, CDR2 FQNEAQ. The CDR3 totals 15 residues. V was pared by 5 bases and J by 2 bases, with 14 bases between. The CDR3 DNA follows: TGTGCCAGCAGCGCGGTTGGGGATCACACAGATACGCAGTATTTT. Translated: CASSAVGDHTDTQYF.

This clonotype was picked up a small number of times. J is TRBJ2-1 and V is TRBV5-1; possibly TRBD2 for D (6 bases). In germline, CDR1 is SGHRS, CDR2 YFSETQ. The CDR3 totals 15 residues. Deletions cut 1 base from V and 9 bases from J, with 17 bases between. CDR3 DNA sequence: TGCGCCAGCAGCTTGAGCGGATCCCGGGGGAGTGAGCAGTTCTTC. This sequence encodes CASSLSGSRGSEQFF.

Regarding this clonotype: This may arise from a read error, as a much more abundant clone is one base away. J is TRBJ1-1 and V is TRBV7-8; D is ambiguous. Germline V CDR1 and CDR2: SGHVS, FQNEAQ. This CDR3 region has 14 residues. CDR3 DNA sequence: TGTGGCAGCAGCTTACGGGTAGGGAGCACTGAAGCTTTCTTT. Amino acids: CGSSLRVGSTEAFF. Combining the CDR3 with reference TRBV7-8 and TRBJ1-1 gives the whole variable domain GAGVSQSPRYKVAKRGQDVALRCDPISGHVSLFWYQQALGQGPEFLTYFQNEAQLDKSGLPSDRFFAERPEGSVSTLKIQRTQQEDSAVYLCGSSLRVGSTEAFFGQGTRLTVV.

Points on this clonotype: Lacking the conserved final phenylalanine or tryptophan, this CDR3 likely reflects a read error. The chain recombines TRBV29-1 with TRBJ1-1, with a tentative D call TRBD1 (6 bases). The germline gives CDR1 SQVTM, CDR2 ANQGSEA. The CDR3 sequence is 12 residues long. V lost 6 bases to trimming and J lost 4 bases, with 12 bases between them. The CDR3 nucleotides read TGCAGCGTCGTCATCAGGGGCACTGAAGCTTTCTAT. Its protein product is CSVVIRGTEAFY.

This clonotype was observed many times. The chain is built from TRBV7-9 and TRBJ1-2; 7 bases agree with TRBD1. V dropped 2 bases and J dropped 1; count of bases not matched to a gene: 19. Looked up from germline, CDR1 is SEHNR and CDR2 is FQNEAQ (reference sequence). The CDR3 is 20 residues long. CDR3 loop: CASSLRTGVGTADLNYGYTF. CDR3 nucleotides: TGTGCCAGCAGCTTACGGACAGGTGTAGGTACAGCTGATCTTAACTATGGCTACACCTTC. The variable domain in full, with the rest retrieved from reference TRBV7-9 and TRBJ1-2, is DTGVSQNPRHKITKRGQNVTFRCDPISEHNRLYWYRQTLGQGPEFLTYFQNEAQLEKSRLLSDRFSAERPKGSFSTLEIQRTEQGDSAMYLCASSLRTGVGTADLNYGYTFGSGTRLTVV.

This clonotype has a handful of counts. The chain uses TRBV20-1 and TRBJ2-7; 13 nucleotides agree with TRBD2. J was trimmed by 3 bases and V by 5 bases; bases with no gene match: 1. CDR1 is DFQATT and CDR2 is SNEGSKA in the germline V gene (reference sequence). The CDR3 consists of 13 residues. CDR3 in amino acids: CSAGLAGDYEQYF. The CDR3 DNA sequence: TGCAGTGCTGGACTAGCGGGGGACTACGAGCAGTACTTC.

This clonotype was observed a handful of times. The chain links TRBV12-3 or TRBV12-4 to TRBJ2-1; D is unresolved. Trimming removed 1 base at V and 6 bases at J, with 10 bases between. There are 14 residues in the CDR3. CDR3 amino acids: CASSLDSVGNEQFF. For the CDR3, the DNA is TGTGCCAGCAGTTTAGATTCAGTGGGCAATGAGCAGTTCTTC.

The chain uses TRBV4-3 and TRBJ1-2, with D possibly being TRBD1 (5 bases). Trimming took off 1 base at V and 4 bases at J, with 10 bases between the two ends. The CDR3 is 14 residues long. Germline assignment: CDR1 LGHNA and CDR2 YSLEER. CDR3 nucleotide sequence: TGCGCCAGCAGCCAAGGGGACGGACTCTATGGCTACACCTTC. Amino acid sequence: CASSQGDGLYGYTF.

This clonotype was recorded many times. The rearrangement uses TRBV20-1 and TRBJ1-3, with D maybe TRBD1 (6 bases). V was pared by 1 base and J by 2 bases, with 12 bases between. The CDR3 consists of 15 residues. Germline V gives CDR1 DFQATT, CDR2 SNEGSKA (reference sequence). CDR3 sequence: CSARVPGATGNTIYF. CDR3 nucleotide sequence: TGCAGTGCTAGAGTCCCAGGGGCGACTGGAAACACCATATATTTT.